These 14 T cell receptor beta chains were all obtained from the same sample, sequenced in a study of blood T cell repertoires in COVID-19. Using immunoSEQ multiplex PCR, the repertoire was profiled, and TCRdb retains in-frame clones only, with some absent. The top ten hold 1.2% of the sample, which has about 200,000 clones, 85% to 90% seen once. Sequencing used PBMCs or T cells enriched from blood (not recorded which). The receptor set was obtained from a young man who had recovered from COVID-19.

The chain recombines TRBV28 with TRBJ1-5, with TRBD1 as a possible D gene (5 bases). The ends were cut back, 3 bases at V and 4 bases at J, with 10 bases in the middle. The CDR3 loop spans 14 amino acids. Germline CDR1 MDHEN, CDR2 SYDVKM. In DNA form, the CDR3 reads TGTGCCAGCAGTTTGGCGGGGCCTAATCAGCCCCAGCATTTT. Its translation: CASSLAGPNQPQHF.

This rearrangement joins TRBV27 to TRBJ2-3; 11 bases are shared with TRBD1. The CDR3 is 16 residues long. Germline V gives CDR1 MNHEY, CDR2 SMNVEV (reference sequence). The trim removed 1 base at V and 3 bases at J, leaving 3 bases unmatched. CDR3: CASSLLGQGGTDTQYF. CDR3 DNA sequence: TGTGCCAGCAGTTTATTGGGACAGGGGGGGACAGATACGCAGTATTTT.

The chain uses TRBV19 and TRBJ2-7; weak D call: TRBD1 (5 bases). Between the trimmed V and J ends, which lost 6 bases and 2 bases, there was a span of 17 bases. Per germline, CDR1 LNHDA and CDR2 SQIVND (reference sequence). The CDR3 is 15 residues long. This CDR3 is CASSPADSSPYEQYF. Written as DNA, the CDR3 is TGTGCCAGTAGCCCAGCCGACAGCAGTCCCTACGAGCAGTACTTC. The full variable domain, with the rest looked up from reference TRBV19 and TRBJ2-7, is DGGITQSPKYLFRKEGQNVTLSCEQNLNHDAMYWYRQDPGQGLRLIYYSQIVNDFQKGDIAEGYSVSREKKESFPLTVTSAQKNPTAFYLCASSPADSSPYEQYFGPGTRLTVT.

V and J are TRBV6-5 and TRBJ2-7; TRBD2 aligns across 10 bases. Germline values: CDR1 MNHEY, CDR2 SVGAGI. V shed 5 bases and J 2 bases; nucleotides not matched to a gene: 6. This CDR3 is 15 amino acids long. The CDR3 DNA sequence: TGTGCCAGCAGTACGCCTAGCGGGGGAGCCTACGAGCAGTACTTC. The encoded protein is CASSTPSGGAYEQYF.

The chain's CDR3 is CASSQGTESRNTIYF. Here the CDR3 DNA reads TGTGCCAGCAGCCAAGGGACTGAAAGTCGAAACACCATATATTTT. This chain joins TRBV3-1 (or the pseudogene TRBV3-2) and TRBJ1-3, with D uncertain. The CDR3 length is 15 residues. Looked up from germline, CDR1 is LGHDT and CDR2 is YNNKEL (reference sequence). V lost 1 base to trimming and J lost 5 bases, with 12 bases between them.

The chain carries TRBV12-3 or TRBV12-4 and TRBJ1-3; a weak D match, TRBD1 (5 bases). The CDR3 sequence is 13 residues long. The V end was cut by 1 base, the J end by 7 bases, with 8 bases between. The CDR3 nucleotides are TGTGCCAGCAGTTTAGGAAAGGGGAACACCATATATTTT. Translation: CASSLGKGNTIYF.

J is TRBJ2-2 and V is TRBV7-9; 16 bases fit TRBD2. The CDR3 has 18 residues. Per germline, CDR1 SEHNR and CDR2 FQNEAQ (reference sequence). The V segment lost 5 bases and the J segment 3 bases; nucleotides outside the gene matches: 6. The CDR3 region is CASSPGLAGGPHTGELFF. CDR3 bases: TGTGCCAGCAGCCCGGGACTAGCGGGAGGGCCCCACACCGGGGAGCTGTTTTTT.

This clone was counted a few times. The rearrangement links TRBV28 to TRBJ1-5, with 7 bases matching TRBD1. Germline CDR1 is MDHEN and CDR2 is SYDVKM. With 5 bases clipped from V and 1 base from J, the junction kept 11 bases outside the gene matches. This CDR3 comprises 17 residues. The CDR3 DNA is TGTGCCAGCAGTCAAATTGGGACAGCCGGGAGCAATCAGCCCCAGCATTTT. It codes for CASSQIGTAGSNQPQHF.

V and J are TRBV30 and TRBJ1-4, with D hard to call. V lost 1 base and J 5 bases, leaving 14 bases between the germline ends. CDR1 is GTSNPN and CDR2 is SVGIG in the germline V gene (reference sequence). The CDR3 runs 15 residues. This CDR3 is CAWSGETAINEKLFF. CDR3 DNA: TGTGCCTGGAGTGGGGAGACGGCCATCAATGAAAAACTGTTTTTT.

The chain has TRBV3-1 (or the pseudogene TRBV3-2) and TRBJ2-3, with D possibly TRBD1 on 6 matching bases. Germline-derived CDR1 and CDR2 are LGHDT and YNNKEL (reference sequence). The CDR3 totals 14 residues. Trimming removed 2 bases at V and 0 bases at J, with 6 bases between. For the CDR3, the DNA is TGTGCCAGCAGCCAAACAGGGAGCACAGATACGCAGTATTTT. The encoded protein is CASSQTGSTDTQYF.

The CDR3 loop is CASSLVGSSGNTIYF. The CDR3 DNA follows: TGCGCCAGCAGCTTGGTGGGCTCTTCTGGAAACACCATATATTTT. The chain combines TRBV5-1 with TRBJ1-3; unclear D gene. Looked up from germline, CDR1 is SGHRS and CDR2 is YFSETQ. Trimming cost V 0 bases and J 1 base, with 8 bases left between them. CDR3 length: 15 amino acids.

The rearrangement joins TRBV9 to TRBJ2-7; 7 positions match TRBD2. The V gene end was trimmed by 3 bases and the J gene end by 2 bases; junction bases not matched to a gene: 5. Germline V lookup: CDR1 SGDLS, CDR2 YYNGEE. This CDR3 contains 14 residues. In DNA, the CDR3 is TGTGCCAGCAGCGCTAGCGGTGGAGCCTACGAGCAGTACTTC. Amino acids: CASSASGGAYEQYF.

This clone showed up just once. In DNA, the CDR3 is TGTGCCAGCAGCTTGGTGGCGGGGGCAGGCACAGATACGCAGTATTTT. Its protein product is CASSLVAGAGTDTQYF. V is TRBV5-6 and J is TRBJ2-3, with D tentatively TRBD2 (7 bases). V was cut by 0 bases and J by 1 base, with 12 bases left in between. Germline V lookup: CDR1 SGHDT, CDR2 YYEEEE. This CDR3 has 16 residues.

The chain joins TRBV6-5 to TRBJ1-5; 7 nucleotides align to TRBD1. This CDR3 is 15 amino acids long. The V gene end was trimmed by 7 bases and the J gene end by 5 bases; junction bases not matched to a gene: 11. Germline V lookup: CDR1 MNHEY, CDR2 SVGAGI. CDR3: CASKRGTDPDQPQHF. The CDR3 DNA is TGTGCCAGCAAACGGGGGACAGACCCCGATCAGCCCCAGCATTTT.